This TCR beta chain was retrieved from a study of cytomegalovirus exposure and HLA in healthy donors. The PCR ran on 60 Vbeta and 13 Jbeta primers. TCRdb's table, derived via immunoSEQ multiplex PCR, lists solely in-frame clones and lacks some. The table lists around 150,000 clones, roughly 80% of them singletons. The J segment lost 1 base and the V segment lost 10 bases, leaving 11 bases of the junction unmatched. Germline V lookup: CDR1 LNHDA, CDR2 SQIVND (reference sequence). The CDR3 extends over 15 amino acids. The gene calls are TRBV19 and TRBJ1-1, with 8 bases matching TRBD1. The clonotype originates from a man between 35 and 55 years old in good health and CMV-seropositive. The sequenced sample consisted of PBMCs. CDR3 coding DNA: TGTGCCACCCGCCCGGGAGACAGGGGGAACACTGAAGCTTTCTTT. As protein: CATRPGDRGNTEAFF.